These 32 T cell receptor beta chains were all obtained from the same sample, sequenced in a study of shared clonotypes between healthy human individuals. TCRdb's copy holds only in-frame clones and misses some; the assay was immunoSEQ multiplex PCR. Of 2 million to 2.5 million clones in the sample, 93% were seen once. The sequencing input was naive CD4+ T cells from PBMCs. Indicated subset: CD45RA+ positively selected. The receptor set was obtained from a man aged 18 to 30 in good health. Some clones in this sample may be carry-over from other donors' samples.

DNA of the CDR3: TGTGCCAGCAGTTACCAGGGACCTCGCTCTGGAAACACCATATATTTT. As protein: CASSYQGPRSGNTIYF. V is TRBV6-5 and J is TRBJ1-3, with D possibly TRBD1 on 5 matching bases. CDR1 MNHEY and CDR2 SVGAGI come from the germline V gene. Trimming removed 2 bases from V and 0 bases from J, with 11 bases in between. The CDR3 runs to 16 residues.

This sequence joins TRBV28 and TRBJ2-2; D remains unclear. Germline V CDR1 and CDR2: MDHEN, SYDVKM. This CDR3 is 13 amino acids long. V lost 1 base, J lost 6 bases, and 6 bases lay in between. DNA of the CDR3: TGTGCCAGCAGTTTATTAGGAGCCGGGGAGCTGTTTTTT. Amino acids: CASSLLGAGELFF.

The CDR3 DNA reads TGTGCCAGCAGCTTAGAGGAGACAGCTGGTCGGTTCTTC. Translation gives CASSLEETAGRFF. V and J are TRBV11-2 and TRBJ2-1; D is perhaps TRBD1 (5 bases). Germline V lookup: CDR1 SGHAT, CDR2 FQNNGV. V was pared by 0 bases and J by 15 bases, with 15 bases between. The CDR3 has 13 amino acids.

CDR3 bases: TGTGCCAGCAGCTTAATGAGAGGGACCGGGGAGCTGTTTTTT. This sequence encodes CASSLMRGTGELFF. V gene TRBV11-2 combines with J gene TRBJ2-2; perhaps TRBD2 as D (5 bases). Germline V CDR1 and CDR2: SGHAT, FQNNGV. The ends were cut back, 2 bases at V and 5 bases at J, with 9 bases in the middle. The CDR3 is 14 amino acids.

V is TRBV12-5 and J is TRBJ2-1, with D perhaps matching TRBD1 or TRBD2 (7 bases each). The CDR3 length is 13 residues. Per germline, CDR1 LGHNT and CDR2 FRNRAP. Trimming took off 6 bases at V and 8 bases at J, with 14 bases between the two ends. The CDR3 DNA is TGTGCTAGTGGCCCCCCAGGGGGGGATGAGCAGTTCTTC. It specifies CASGPPGGDEQFF.

The V and J genes are TRBV2 and TRBJ2-5; 11 bases agree with TRBD2. The CDR3 covers 15 residues. Germline V gene lookup returns CDR1 SNHLY and CDR2 FYNNEI. V lost 7 bases and J lost 5; bases outside the gene matches: 9. CDR3 sequence reads: CASMPGTSGSETQYF. The CDR3 nucleotides are TGTGCCAGCATGCCCGGGACTAGCGGATCTGAGACCCAGTACTTC.

This sequence joins TRBV30 and TRBJ2-1; TRBD2 aligns across 10 bases. CDR1 and CDR2 from the germline V gene are GTSNPN and SVGIG (reference sequence). The J segment lost 5 bases and the V segment lost 4 bases, leaving 14 bases of the junction unmatched. There are 17 residues in the CDR3. The DNA of the CDR3 is TGTGCCTGGATGGCTAGCGGGAGCCGAACCTGGGACAATGAGCAGTTCTTC. Translating gives CAWMASGSRTWDNEQFF.

The chain combines TRBV27 with TRBJ1-2; the D gene is possibly TRBD1 (5 bases). Trimming took 6 bases from V and 8 from J, leaving 13 bases between them. This CDR3 region has 12 residues. Germline V gene sequence: CDR1 MNHEY, CDR2 SMNVEV (reference sequence). The DNA of the CDR3 is TGTGCCAGCAGCTCACAGGAATCAGGCTACACCTTC. This encodes CASSSQESGYTF.

The chain uses TRBV6-1 and TRBJ2-1; the D gene is possibly TRBD2 (6 bases). V was cut by 3 bases and J by 13 bases, with 10 bases left in between. The CDR3 loop spans 11 amino acids. Germline V lookup: CDR1 MNHNS, CDR2 SASEGT. The CDR3 DNA is TGTGCCAGCAGTGACACCGGGAGCCAGTTCTTC. It encodes CASSDTGSQFF.

The J gene is TRBJ2-1, the V gene TRBV7-2; maybe TRBD1 (5 bases). This CDR3 is 16 amino acids long. V was shortened by 5 bases and J by 0 bases, with 14 bases between the two germline ends. Looked up from germline, CDR1 is SGHTA and CDR2 is FQGNSA. CDR3 sequence: CASSQWTSNSYNEQFF. In DNA form, the CDR3 reads TGTGCCAGCAGCCAATGGACAAGCAACTCCTACAATGAGCAGTTCTTC.

This clone showed up just once. The chain is built from TRBV5-1 and TRBJ2-7; the D gene is possibly TRBD2 (6 bases). V lost 0 bases and J 6 bases, leaving 19 bases between the germline ends. Germline lookup yields CDR1 SGHRS and CDR2 YFSETQ. The CDR3 has 16 residues. For the CDR3, the DNA is TGCGCCAGCAGCTTGGAGGCGGTGGTGGGAGGTGGCGAGCAGTACTTC. Translated, it gives CASSLEAVVGGGEQYF.

The DNA for the CDR3 is TGTGCCAGCAGCGAGCGGGAACGGTACAATGAGCAGTTCTTC. Translating gives CASSERERYNEQFF. This chain joins TRBV2 and TRBJ2-1, with 7 nucleotides matching TRBD2. Looked up from germline, CDR1 is SNHLY and CDR2 is FYNNEI. Germline trimming cut 6 bases from V and 4 bases from J; bases unmatched to any gene: 6. This CDR3 comprises 14 residues.

The chain carries TRBV30 and TRBJ2-3; maybe TRBD2 (6 bases). The CDR3 is 14 residues long. The V gene lost 0 bases and the J gene lost 5 bases, with 12 bases spanning the gap. CDR1 and CDR2 (germline): GTSNPN, SVGIG (reference sequence). CDR3 region: CAWSVGGSGDTQYF. CDR3 coding DNA: TGTGCCTGGAGTGTTGGAGGGAGCGGAGATACGCAGTATTTT.

As concerns this clone: Other DNA sequences in the sample encode the same CDR3. This chain connects TRBV29-1 to TRBJ2-3; D is possibly TRBD2 (6 bases). The CDR3 runs to 11 residues. The V gene lost 4 bases and the J gene lost 4 bases, with 6 bases spanning the gap. The germline CDR1 and CDR2 sequences are SQVTM and ANQGSEA. The CDR3 DNA is TGCAGCGTTGGCGGGGCAGATACGCAGTATTTT. Its translation is CSVGGADTQYF.

Points on this clone: Other DNA variants within this sample encode the same CDR3. The J gene is TRBJ2-3, the V gene TRBV5-4; 9 bases agree with TRBD2. Per the germline V gene, CDR1 is SGHNT and CDR2 is YYREEE (reference sequence). This CDR3 contains 16 residues. Trimming cost V 0 bases and J 1 base; bases outside gene matches: 3. CDR3 nucleotide sequence: TGTGCCAGCAGCTTGGCTGGCGGGAGGGGCACAGATACGCAGTATTTT. Translating it yields CASSLAGGRGTDTQYF. Based on the CDR3 plus reference TRBV5-4 and TRBJ2-3, the full variable domain is ETGVTQSPTHLIKTRGQQVTLRCSSQSGHNTVSWYQQALGQGPQFIFQYYREEENGRGNFPPRFSGLQFPNYSSELNVNALELDDSALYLCASSLAGGRGTDTQYFGPGTRLTVL.

A remark on this clone: The same CDR3 also results from other DNA sequences found in this sample. The chain uses TRBV28 and TRBJ1-1, with a weak D call TRBD1 (5 bases). V lost 2 bases, J lost 5 bases, and 12 bases lay in between. Germline V gives CDR1 MDHEN, CDR2 SYDVKM. The CDR3 totals 14 residues. The CDR3 region is CASSLSWGGTEAFF. CDR3 coding DNA: TGTGCCAGCAGTTTAAGCTGGGGGGGAACTGAAGCTTTCTTT.

The rearrangement joins TRBV18 to TRBJ1-1; TRBD1 is a possible D gene (5 bases). Looked up from germline, CDR1 is KGHSH and CDR2 is LQKENI. The CDR3 loop spans 16 amino acids. Trimming removed 0 bases from V and 6 bases from J, with 17 bases in between. The DNA of the CDR3 is TGTGCCAGCTCACCACCTGGGGGGAGACTGAGAGCTGAAGCTTTCTTT. This sequence encodes CASSPPGGRLRAEAFF.

J is TRBJ2-1 and V is TRBV7-6; 12 bases are a match to TRBD2. This CDR3 is built from 20 residues. The germline V gene has CDR1 SGHVS and CDR2 FNYEAQ. V lost 2 bases to trimming and J lost 2 bases; unmatched junction nucleotides: 13. The CDR3 reads CASSLKTSGSTPPTYNEQFF. In DNA form, the CDR3 reads TGTGCCAGCAGCTTAAAGACTAGCGGGAGTACTCCCCCCACCTACAATGAGCAGTTCTTC.

For this clone: The same CDR3 arises from other DNA sequences in this sample as well. This sequence joins TRBV30 and TRBJ1-1; D is unclear. Trimming pared 0 bases from V and 0 bases from J, leaving 5 bases between. The CDR3 covers 13 residues. Germline V gene sequence: CDR1 GTSNPN, CDR2 SVGIG (reference sequence). The CDR3 DNA follows: TGTGCCTGGAGTGTAGGGTTGAACACTGAAGCTTTCTTT. Translation gives CAWSVGLNTEAFF.

The chain carries TRBV10-1 and TRBJ2-7; D is possibly TRBD2 (6 bases). The V end lost 0 bases, the J end lost 3 bases, and 12 bases lay between the germline ends. The CDR3 extends over 15 amino acids. The germline V gene has CDR1 WNHNN and CDR2 SYGVQD (reference sequence). The CDR3 region is CASSESAGLIYEQYF. DNA for the CDR3: TGCGCCAGCAGTGAGTCTGCAGGACTAATCTACGAGCAGTACTTC.

The chain employs TRBV18 and TRBJ2-7, with D tentatively TRBD2 (5 bases). The CDR3 length is 13 residues. V shed 0 bases and J shed 7 bases, with 10 bases lying between them. Per germline, CDR1 KGHSH and CDR2 LQKENI. CDR3 in DNA: TGTGCCAGCTCACCACCCGGGGTTGAAGAGCAGTACTTC. It is translated as CASSPPGVEEQYF.

The V and J genes are TRBV10-3 and TRBJ2-7; D might be TRBD1 (6 bases). Germline-derived CDR1 and CDR2 are ENHRY and SYGVKD. V was cut by 0 bases and J by 12 bases, with 15 bases left in between. The CDR3 extends over 13 amino acids. The CDR3 spells CAISESMGTTTYF. Here the CDR3 DNA reads TGTGCCATCAGTGAGTCGATGGGGACAACGACGTACTTC.

The V and J genes are TRBV29-1 and TRBJ2-3; possibly TRBD2 for D (6 bases). The CDR3 is 12 residues long. Germline V gene lookup returns CDR1 SQVTM and CDR2 ANQGSEA. The germline V and J ends were trimmed by 6 bases and 4 bases, with 11 bases remaining between them. CDR3 loop: CSVKAGPDTQYF. In DNA, the CDR3 is TGCAGCGTCAAGGCGGGGCCAGATACGCAGTATTTT.

The genes are TRBV28 and TRBJ2-2; TRBD1 matches at 8 bases. Germline CDR1 MDHEN, CDR2 SYDVKM. This CDR3 is built from 15 residues. The V gene end was trimmed by 6 bases and the J gene end by 5 bases; junction bases not matched to a gene: 8. The CDR3 DNA reads TGTGCCAGCAGCGGACAGGGATTAGGGACCGGGGAGCTGTTTTTT. Protein product: CASSGQGLGTGELFF.

With respect to this clone: The sample has other DNA sequences that encode this CDR3 too. This chain uses TRBV5-4 with TRBJ2-1; 12 bases agree with TRBD2. J was trimmed by 4 bases and V by 3 bases; bases with no gene match: 2. The CDR3 spans 15 residues. In germline, CDR1 is SGHNT, CDR2 YYREEE (reference sequence). The DNA for the CDR3 is TGTGCCAGCAGCTCGACTAGCGGGAGTTACAATGAGCAGTTCTTC. Translating gives CASSSTSGSYNEQFF.

The chain uses TRBV30 and TRBJ2-5; TRBD2 aligns across 7 bases. This CDR3 is built from 15 residues. The germline V gene encodes CDR1 GTSNPN and CDR2 SVGIG (reference sequence). With V trimmed by 8 bases and J by 2 bases, 14 bases remained unmatched. The CDR3 region has the DNA TGTGCCGGCACCTTCGGGCTAGCGGCTCAAGAGACCCAGTACTTC. It codes for CAGTFGLAAQETQYF.

The rearrangement links TRBV7-2 to TRBJ1-5, with D unresolved. V shed 1 base and J shed 3 bases, with 10 bases lying between them. CDR1 is SGHTA and CDR2 is FQGNSA in the germline V gene. This CDR3 is built from 15 residues. CDR3 protein: CASSLGRRTNQPQHF. CDR3 in DNA: TGTGCCAGCAGCTTAGGTCGCAGGACCAATCAGCCCCAGCATTTT.

The V and J genes are TRBV5-1 and TRBJ2-5, with 11 bases that match TRBD2. Germline-derived CDR1 and CDR2 are SGHRS and YFSETQ. The CDR3 totals 15 residues. Losses at the gene ends were 2 bases for V and 2 bases for J; bases not matched to a gene: 2. CDR3 loop: CASSFSGRAQETQYF. The CDR3 DNA follows: TGCGCCAGCAGCTTTAGCGGGAGGGCACAAGAGACCCAGTACTTC.

This clone was counted once. The rearrangement joins TRBV9 to TRBJ2-2; perhaps TRBD1 as D (6 bases). The CDR3 runs 14 residues. The germline V gene encodes CDR1 SGDLS and CDR2 YYNGEE. The V end lost 0 bases, the J end lost 11 bases, and 14 bases lay between the germline ends. CDR3 amino acids: CASSVEVRDKELFF. CDR3 DNA: TGTGCCAGCAGCGTAGAGGTACGGGACAAAGAGCTGTTTTTT.

In the case of this clone: This sample includes further DNA sequences coding for the same CDR3. The chain recombines TRBV19 with TRBJ2-2; D gene unclear. V was trimmed by 3 bases and J by 5 bases, leaving 7 bases between them. Germline V gives CDR1 LNHDA, CDR2 SQIVND (reference sequence). The CDR3 consists of 13 residues. The DNA for the CDR3 is TGTGCCAGTAGTATTGGTCGGACCGGGGAGCTGTTTTTT. It codes for CASSIGRTGELFF.

This chain links TRBV5-1 with TRBJ2-5; D is possibly TRBD1 (5 bases). Trimming took 0 bases from V and 5 from J, leaving 17 bases between them. The germline V gene has CDR1 SGHRS and CDR2 YFSETQ. The CDR3 totals 16 residues. The CDR3 loop is CASSLVSGLTSETQYF. CDR3 nucleotide sequence: TGCGCCAGCAGCTTGGTTTCAGGGCTGACCAGTGAGACCCAGTACTTC.

CDR3 sequence (DNA): TGCGCCAGCAGCAAGACTAGCGGGCAGCAAGAGACCCAGTACTTC. This sequence encodes CASSKTSGQQETQYF. The gene calls are TRBV5-1 and TRBJ2-5; TRBD2 matches at 10 bases. Per germline, CDR1 SGHRS and CDR2 YFSETQ. This CDR3 has 15 amino acids. V dropped 4 bases and J dropped 2; count of bases not matched to a gene: 5.